The clone carrying this T cell receptor beta chain was detected a few times. Its antigen is currently unknown. This record belongs to a study of OX40 agonist ivuxolimab in advanced cancers. For the study at large: Patients were treated with ivuxolimab, an agonistic anti-OX40 (CD134) antibody. General study results and limits: In a subset of nonresponders, normalized T-cell clonal expansion was also low.

The length of the CDR3 is 16 residues. The germline CDR1 and CDR2 sequences are SGHTA and FQGNSA. After removal of 1 base from V and 4 bases from J, the junction contained 5 bases not matched to a gene. Produced via immunoSEQ multiplex PCR; TCRdb's table is partial and in-frame only. The sample yields about 94,000 clones, more than 70% seen once. The rearrangement joins TRBV7-2 to TRBJ2-1; 9 nucleotides agree with TRBD1. The source was CD4+ or CD8+ T cells sorted from blood, collected in a trial of the OX40 agonist ivuxolimab. This receptor was obtained from an adult with an advanced solid tumor such as melanoma, head and neck, liver or kidney cancer. CDR3 in DNA: TGTGCCAGCAGCTTAGGGGGACAGGGACGATACAATGAGCAGTTCTTC. Translating it yields CASSLGGQGRYNEQFF.